The rows below give T cell receptor beta chains drawn from one sample of a study of blood T cell repertoires in COVID-19. The repertoire was sequenced with immunoSEQ multiplex PCR; TCRdb's copy has only in-frame clones and lacks some. The data hold 110,000 or so clones, with about 85% observed a single time. Sequencing input: peripheral blood. Every receptor here comes from a man between 50 and 59 years old with acute or convalescent COVID-19. The conserved cysteine and the conserved F or W are not part of the CDR3 here. A D gene is named only where the DNA matches it firmly.

v_gene	d_gene	j_gene	CDR3aa
TRBV29-1	TRBD2	TRBJ2-1	SVQRGTYNEQF
TRBV6-2/TRBV6-3	TRBD1	TRBJ1-2	ASSYSRGGNYGYT
TRBV18	NA	TRBJ1-6	ASSPRRGRDSPLH
TRBV5-1	TRBD1	TRBJ1-5	ASSVNRDRFAKSNQPQH
TRBV19	TRBD1	TRBJ1-5	ASSFTGGQPQH
TRBV28	TRBD2	TRBJ2-5	ASSPEAGSQETQY
TRBV19	NA	TRBJ1-1	ASSIAHGGPTEAF
TRBV2	NA	TRBJ1-4	ASRVGGSNEKLF
TRBV6-1	TRBD1	TRBJ2-3	ASSGTGHPNTDTQY
TRBV6-5	TRBD1	TRBJ1-2	ASRWDRGEGYT
TRBV18	NA	TRBJ1-3	ASSTSPGQLSGNTIY
TRBV7-8	TRBD1	TRBJ2-2	ASSLGQGPTGELF
TRBV6-5	TRBD1	TRBJ1-1	ASSTGTGGTEAF
TRBV12-3/TRBV12-4	NA	TRBJ1-5	ASSPAGTQPQH
TRBV5-1	TRBD2	TRBJ2-1	ASSRSGDNEQF
TRBV4-1	NA	TRBJ1-1	ASSQGGQVNTEAF
TRBV3-1/TRBV3-2	NA	TRBJ2-7	ASSQDILARQRLFYEQY
TRBV13	NA	TRBJ2-1	ASSRWGRNNEQF
TRBV28	NA	TRBJ1-5	ASSPGGPSNQPQH
TRBV7-9	NA	TRBJ1-3	ASRAFSGNTIY
TRBV30	TRBD1	TRBJ1-1	AWENKKGQGDTEAF
TRBV5-1	TRBD1	TRBJ1-6	ASSFDRGKNSPLH
TRBV4-1	TRBD1	TRBJ2-7	ASSQDEVAGGFTYEQY
TRBV30	TRBD1	TRBJ1-1	ASKIQGANTEAF
TRBV7-2	TRBD1	TRBJ1-4	ASSAGQGGEKLF
TRBV7-3	TRBD1	TRBJ1-1	ASSLYLRDRGKNTEAF
TRBV5-1	TRBD1	TRBJ1-1	ASSMDRGVAF
TRBV5-1	NA	TRBJ2-7	ASSLVPGASYEQY
TRBV3-1/TRBV3-2	NA	TRBJ2-6	ASSQVLWQNSGANVLT
TRBV3-1/TRBV3-2	TRBD2	TRBJ2-5	ASSQGLVRETQY
TRBV6-6	TRBD1	TRBJ1-1	ASLDRVLFFPEAF
TRBV2	NA	TRBJ1-1	ASSVSLSVTEAF
TRBV4-1	NA	TRBJ1-4	ASSQDGARHEKLF
TRBV27	TRBD1	TRBJ1-2	ASSLVWTGETYGYT
TRBV28	NA	TRBJ1-5	ASSFEGVSNQPQH
TRBV10-2	TRBD1	TRBJ1-1	ASNQGAAEAF
TRBV3-1/TRBV3-2	TRBD2	TRBJ2-1	ASSQDRLAGGRAQF
TRBV10-3	TRBD1	TRBJ1-4	ATGQGAGNEKLF
TRBV5-1	NA	TRBJ1-6	ASSLRGSYNSPLH
TRBV28	NA	TRBJ1-2	ASSLPRVIFDYGYT
TRBV30	TRBD1	TRBJ1-3	AWSAGQGAGGNTIY
TRBV18	NA	TRBJ1-5	ASSPLGVQGKGNQPQH
TRBV3-1/TRBV3-2	NA	TRBJ1-6	ASSQGPPYNSPLH
TRBV19	NA	TRBJ2-2	ASSIWANTGELF
TRBV10-3	TRBD1	TRBJ1-3	AISEGTESLSGNTIY
TRBV4-1	TRBD2	TRBJ2-3	ASSLGWLAGATDTQY
TRBV28	NA	TRBJ1-2	ASSFGGLPGYT
TRBV15	TRBD2	TRBJ2-1	ATSRVAGVNNEQF